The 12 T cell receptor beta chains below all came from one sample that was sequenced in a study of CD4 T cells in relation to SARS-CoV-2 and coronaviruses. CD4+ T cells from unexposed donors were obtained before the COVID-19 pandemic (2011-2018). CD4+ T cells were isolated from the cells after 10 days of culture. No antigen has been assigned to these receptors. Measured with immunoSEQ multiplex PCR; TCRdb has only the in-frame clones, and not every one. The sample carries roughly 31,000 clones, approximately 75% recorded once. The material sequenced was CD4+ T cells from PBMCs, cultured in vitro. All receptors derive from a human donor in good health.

The CDR3 loop is CASSLRGDWETQYF. CDR3 bases: TGTGCCAGCAGTTTAAGAGGGGACTGGGAGACCCAGTACTTC. V is TRBV27 and J is TRBJ2-5; D may be TRBD2 (6 bases). Looked up from germline, CDR1 is MNHEY and CDR2 is SMNVEV (reference sequence). The V and J ends lost 2 bases and 5 bases respectively, with 12 bases between them. The CDR3 contains 14 residues.

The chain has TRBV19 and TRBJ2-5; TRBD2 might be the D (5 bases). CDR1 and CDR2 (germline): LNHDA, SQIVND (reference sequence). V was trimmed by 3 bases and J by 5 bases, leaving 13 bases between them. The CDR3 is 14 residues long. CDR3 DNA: TGTGCCAGTAGTATTGGACTTGCCTTGGAGACCCAGTACTTC. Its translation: CASSIGLALETQYF. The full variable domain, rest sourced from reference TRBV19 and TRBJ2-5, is DGGITQSPKYLFRKEGQNVTLSCEQNLNHDAMYWYRQDPGQGLRLIYYSQIVNDFQKGDIAEGYSVSREKKESFPLTVTSAQKNPTAFYLCASSIGLALETQYFGPGTRLLVL.

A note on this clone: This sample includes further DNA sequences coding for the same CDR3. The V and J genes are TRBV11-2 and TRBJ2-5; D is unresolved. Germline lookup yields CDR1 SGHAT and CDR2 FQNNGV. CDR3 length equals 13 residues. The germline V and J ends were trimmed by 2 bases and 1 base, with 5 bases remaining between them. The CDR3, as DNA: TGTGCCAGCAGCTTATCCAGCCAAGAGACCCAGTACTTC. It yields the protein CASSLSSQETQYF.

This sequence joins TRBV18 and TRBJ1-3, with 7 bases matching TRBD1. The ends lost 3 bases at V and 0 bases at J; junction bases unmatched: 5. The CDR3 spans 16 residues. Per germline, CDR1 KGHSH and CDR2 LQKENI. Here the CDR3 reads CASSPSGQNSGNTIYF. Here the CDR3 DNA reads TGTGCCAGCTCACCCTCGGGACAGAACTCTGGAAACACCATATATTTT.

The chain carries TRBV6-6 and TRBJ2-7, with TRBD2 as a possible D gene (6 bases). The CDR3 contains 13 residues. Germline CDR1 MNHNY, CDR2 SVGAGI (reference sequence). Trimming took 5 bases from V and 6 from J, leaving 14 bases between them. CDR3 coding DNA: TGTGCCAGCAGTCCCCCCGGGACTTCCGAGCAGTACTTC. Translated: CASSPPGTSEQYF.

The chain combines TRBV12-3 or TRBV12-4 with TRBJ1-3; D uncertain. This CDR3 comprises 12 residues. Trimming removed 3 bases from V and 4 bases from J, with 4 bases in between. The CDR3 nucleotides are TGTGCCAGCAGTTTGCAGGGAAACACCATATATTTT. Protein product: CASSLQGNTIYF.

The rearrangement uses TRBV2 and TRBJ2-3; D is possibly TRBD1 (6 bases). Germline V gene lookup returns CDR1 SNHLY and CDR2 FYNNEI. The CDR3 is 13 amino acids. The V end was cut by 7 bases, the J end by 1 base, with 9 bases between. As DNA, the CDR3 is TGTGCCAGCACCCAGGGGCGCACAGATACGCAGTATTTT. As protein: CASTQGRTDTQYF.

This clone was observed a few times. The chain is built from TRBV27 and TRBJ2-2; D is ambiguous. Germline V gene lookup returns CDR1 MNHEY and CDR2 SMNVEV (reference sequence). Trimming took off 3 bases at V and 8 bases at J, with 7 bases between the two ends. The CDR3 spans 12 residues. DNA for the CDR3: TGTGCCAGCAGTTTCCTTCCTGGGGAGCTGTTTTTT. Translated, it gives CASSFLPGELFF.

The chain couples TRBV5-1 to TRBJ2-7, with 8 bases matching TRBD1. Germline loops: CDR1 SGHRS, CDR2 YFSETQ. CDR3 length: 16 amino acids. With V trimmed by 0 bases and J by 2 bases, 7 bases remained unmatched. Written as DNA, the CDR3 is TGCGCCAGCAGCTTGGAGGGGACAGGATCCCCCTACGAGCAGTACTTC. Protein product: CASSLEGTGSPYEQYF.

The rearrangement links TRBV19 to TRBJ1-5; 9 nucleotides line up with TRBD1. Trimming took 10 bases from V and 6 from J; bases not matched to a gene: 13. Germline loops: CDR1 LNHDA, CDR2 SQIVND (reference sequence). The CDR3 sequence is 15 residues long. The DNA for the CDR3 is TGTGCCACCGCCCAAGGGACAGGGAGGGTTCAGCCCCAGCATTTT. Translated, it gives CATAQGTGRVQPQHF.

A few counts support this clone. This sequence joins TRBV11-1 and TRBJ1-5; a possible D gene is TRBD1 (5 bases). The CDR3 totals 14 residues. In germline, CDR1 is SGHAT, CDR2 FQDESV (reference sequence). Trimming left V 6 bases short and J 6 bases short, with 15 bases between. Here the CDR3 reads CASRGQGGTQPQHF. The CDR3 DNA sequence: TGTGCCAGCAGAGGGCAGGGTGGGACTCAGCCCCAGCATTTT. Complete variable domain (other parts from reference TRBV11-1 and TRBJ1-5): EAEVAQSPRYKITEKSQAVAFWCDPISGHATLYWYRQILGQGPELLVQFQDESVVDDSQLPKDRFSAERLKGVDSTLKIQPAELGDSAMYLCASRGQGGTQPQHFGDGTRLSIL.

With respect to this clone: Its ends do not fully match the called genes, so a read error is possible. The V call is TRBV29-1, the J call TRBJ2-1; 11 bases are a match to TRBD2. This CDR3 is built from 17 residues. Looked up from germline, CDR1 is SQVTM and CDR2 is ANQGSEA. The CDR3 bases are TGCAGCGTAGAAGGGACTAGCGGACGAACGAGCTACAATGAGCAGTTCTTC. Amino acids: CSVEGTSGRTSYNEQFF.